The source of this T cell receptor (beta chain) is a study of blood T cell repertoires in COVID-19. Cohort allocation depended upon clinical history that participants reported. Recovered participants had two consecutive negative NP/OP PCR tests, healthcare professional clearance, or symptom resolution. Original methodology: For nucleated cells, counts were estimated from reference gene primer amplification. TCRdb's table, derived via immunoSEQ multiplex PCR, lists solely in-frame clones and lacks some. V, J and clone size reflect that table, while D and trimming were determined from the DNA. Of 260,000 or so clones in the sample, 85% were seen once. The CDR3 contains 17 residues. V was pared by 6 bases and J by 5 bases, with 18 bases of the junction left unmatched. CDR1 and CDR2 (germline): MNHEY, SMNVEV (reference sequence).

This clonotype was obtained from a woman in her 50s who had recovered from COVID-19. The chain uses TRBV27 and TRBJ2-5; 7 positions agree with TRBD1. Sequenced input: PBMCs or T cells enriched from blood (not recorded which). The CDR3 DNA reads as TGTGCCAGCAGCCCGAAACCCGGGACAGAAAATATGGAGACCCAGTACTTC. As protein: CASSPKPGTENMETQYF.